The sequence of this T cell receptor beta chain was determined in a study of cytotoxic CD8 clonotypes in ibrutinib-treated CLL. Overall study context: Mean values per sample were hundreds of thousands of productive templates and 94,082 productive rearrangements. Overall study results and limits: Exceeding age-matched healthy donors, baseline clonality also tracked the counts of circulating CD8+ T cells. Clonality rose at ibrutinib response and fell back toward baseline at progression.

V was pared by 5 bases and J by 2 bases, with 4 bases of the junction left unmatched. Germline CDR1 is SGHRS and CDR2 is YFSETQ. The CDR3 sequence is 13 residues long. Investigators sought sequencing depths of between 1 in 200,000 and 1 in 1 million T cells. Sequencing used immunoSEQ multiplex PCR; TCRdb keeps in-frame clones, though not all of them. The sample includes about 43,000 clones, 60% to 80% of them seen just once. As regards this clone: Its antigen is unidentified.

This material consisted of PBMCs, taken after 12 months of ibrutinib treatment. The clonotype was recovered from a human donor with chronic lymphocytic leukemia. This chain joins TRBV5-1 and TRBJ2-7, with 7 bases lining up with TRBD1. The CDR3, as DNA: TGCGCCAGCAGTCAGGGGGTAACCTACGAGCAGTACTTC. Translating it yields CASSQGVTYEQYF.